The 32 T cell receptor beta chains listed next were all sequenced from one sample in a study of T cells after yellow fever vaccination. TCRdb ran MiXCR on the 5' RACE reads and lists one entry per CDR3 protein. The repertoire holds hundreds of thousands of distinct CDR3 sequences, 3.6% seen once, with about a quarter in the top ten. The sequences come from PBMCs, collected on the day of the yellow fever booster vaccination. The receptors shown here come from a man aged 18 to 29 who received the YFV17D yellow fever vaccine.

This clonotype was seen a few times. The gene calls are TRBV7-3 and TRBJ2-3, with no clear D. V lost 1 base and J lost 2, with 7 bases in between. The CDR3 runs to 14 residues. The germline V gene encodes CDR1 SGHTA and CDR2 FQGTGA. CDR3 DNA sequence: TGTGCCAGCAGCTTAAGGACCCCCACAGATACGCAGTATTTT. Amino acids: CASSLRTPTDTQYF.

There are many counts of this clonotype. The chain has TRBV20-1 and TRBJ2-3, with D possibly being TRBD2 (7 bases). The CDR3 has 14 amino acids. Germline V lookup: CDR1 DFQATT, CDR2 SNEGSKA (reference sequence). V dropped 4 bases and J dropped 2 bases, with 13 bases sitting between them. The CDR3 sequence: CSATRGGFTDTQYF. The CDR3 DNA follows: TGCAGTGCTACGAGGGGGGGTTTCACAGATACGCAGTATTTT.

The rearrangement joins TRBV5-1 to TRBJ1-1; 10 bases are a match to TRBD1. Trimming at V came to 4 bases and at J to 5 bases, leaving 5 bases not matched to a gene. This CDR3 has 14 residues. CDR1 is SGHRS and CDR2 is YFSETQ in the germline V gene. The DNA of the CDR3 is TGCGCCAGCAGCATGACAGGGGGCAATACTGAAGCTTTCTTT. It is translated as CASSMTGGNTEAFF.

The rearrangement joins TRBV28 to TRBJ2-3, with 9 bases lining up with TRBD1. Germline V gives CDR1 MDHEN, CDR2 SYDVKM. This CDR3 has 16 residues. V shed 5 bases, J shed 4 bases, and the junction held 10 bases outside the gene matches. The CDR3 here is CASSTRWDRVSDTQYF. In DNA form, the CDR3 reads TGTGCCAGCAGTACCCGGTGGGACAGGGTGTCAGATACGCAGTATTTT.

The chain combines TRBV30 with TRBJ2-1; D unresolved. The CDR3 totals 12 residues. The germline gives CDR1 GTSNPN, CDR2 SVGIG (reference sequence). V was cut by 1 base and J by 1 base, with 2 bases left in between. CDR3 residues: CAWSGSYNEQFF. CDR3 coding DNA: TGTGCCTGGAGTGGGTCCTACAATGAGCAGTTCTTC.

In its sample, this clonotype was seen many times. The rearrangement uses TRBV7-8 and TRBJ2-3; 9 positions agree with TRBD2. Germline lookup yields CDR1 SGHVS and CDR2 FQNEAQ. This CDR3 has 15 residues. V trimming: 4 bases; J trimming: 5 bases; junction bases outside the gene matches: 7. This CDR3 reads CASSSRTSDRDTQYF. The CDR3 nucleotides read TGTGCCAGCAGCTCCCGGACTAGCGATCGAGATACGCAGTATTTT.

This chain links TRBV7-8 with TRBJ2-2; D uncertain. The germline V gene has CDR1 SGHVS and CDR2 FQNEAQ. The ends were cut back, 3 bases at V and 0 bases at J, with 11 bases in the middle. CDR3 size: 16 residues. CDR3 loop: CASSFRVNPNTGELFF. The CDR3 DNA reads as TGTGCCAGCAGCTTTAGGGTGAATCCGAACACCGGGGAGCTGTTTTTT.

This clonotype was picked up many times. The V call is TRBV6-2 or TRBV6-3, the J call TRBJ1-5; D not certain. The CDR3 spans 16 residues. Trimming left V 0 bases short and J 1 base short, with 10 bases between. Germline CDR1 MNHEY, CDR2 SVGEGT. CDR3 in DNA: TGTGCCAGCAGTTACTCAGGGTCGGTCAGCAATCAGCCCCAGCATTTT. It translates to CASSYSGSVSNQPQHF.

This clonotype was counted ten times or more. This rearrangement joins TRBV7-2 to TRBJ2-5; the match to TRBD2 covers 9 bases. The CDR3 is made up of 15 amino acids. Germline-derived CDR1 and CDR2 are SGHTA and FQGNSA. V was clipped by 3 bases and J by 0 bases; unmatched bases: 2. CDR3: CASSLTSGNQETQYF. CDR3 sequence (DNA): TGTGCCAGCAGCTTGACTAGCGGTAACCAAGAGACCCAGTACTTC.

This clonotype was counted ten times or more. The V and J genes are TRBV4-1 and TRBJ2-7, with D uncertain. The CDR3 totals 15 residues. V lost 1 base and J lost 2, with 12 bases in between. CDR1 MGHRA and CDR2 YSYEKL come from the germline V gene. The CDR3 region has the DNA TGCGCCAGCAGCCAAGTCGCGTCCGGACCCTACGAGCAGTACGTC. Protein sequence: CASSQVASGPYEQYV.

This clonotype was recorded many times. The chain carries TRBV6-5 and TRBJ1-5; 10 positions agree with TRBD1. Germline V gene sequence: CDR1 MNHEY, CDR2 SVGAGI. The CDR3 is 14 amino acids. Unmatched junction bases numbered 0, after V lost 2 bases and J lost 5 bases. The CDR3 sequence is CASSYGTGDQPQHF. Written as DNA, the CDR3 is TGTGCCAGCAGTTACGGGACAGGGGATCAGCCCCAGCATTTT.

This clonotype was seen more than once but under ten times. V usage is TRBV12-3 or TRBV12-4 and J usage is TRBJ2-2, with TRBD2 as a possible D gene (6 bases). Trimming cost V 5 bases and J 4 bases, with 14 bases left between them. This CDR3 comprises 15 residues. The DNA of the CDR3 is TGTGCCAGCAGTGGACCCGGGGGAACCACCGGGGAGCTGTTTTTT. It yields the protein CASSGPGGTTGELFF.

This clonotype was detected ten times or more. The rearrangement joins TRBV5-5 to TRBJ1-1; 7 bases align to TRBD1. The germline CDR1 and CDR2 sequences are SGHKS and YYEKEE (reference sequence). This CDR3 is 17 amino acids long. The V segment lost 0 bases and the J segment 0 bases; nucleotides outside the gene matches: 8. CDR3 residues: CASSLGQGVGMNTEAFF. CDR3 DNA: TGTGCCAGCAGCTTGGGACAGGGAGTGGGGATGAACACTGAAGCTTTCTTT.

There are a few counts of this clonotype. This chain links TRBV4-2 with TRBJ1-3; possible D gene TRBD1, 6 bases. V was pared by 4 bases and J by 6 bases, with 10 bases between. CDR3 length: 13 amino acids. Germline CDR1 LGHNA, CDR2 YNFKEQ. As DNA, the CDR3 is TGTGCCAGCAGCCCACAGGGACAAAACACCATATATTTT. This gives the protein CASSPQGQNTIYF.

The rearrangement links TRBV7-9 to TRBJ1-5; 11 bases map to TRBD1. Trimming removed 6 bases from V and 1 base from J; junction bases left unmatched: 8. The CDR3 is 17 residues long. The germline V gene encodes CDR1 SEHNR and CDR2 FQNEAQ (reference sequence). The DNA for the CDR3 is TGTGCCAGCAGTTCAACTTGGGACAGGGGGAGCAATCAGCCCCAGCATTTT. Its protein product is CASSSTWDRGSNQPQHF.

The V call is TRBV2, the J call TRBJ2-7; 9 bases agree with TRBD1. Germline lookup yields CDR1 SNHLY and CDR2 FYNNEI. The CDR3 length is 15 residues. V dropped 6 bases and J dropped 3; count of bases not matched to a gene: 9. The CDR3 here is CASSETGGGIYEQYV. CDR3 in DNA: TGTGCCAGCAGCGAGACAGGGGGTGGAATCTACGAGCAGTACGTC.

This clonotype was recorded many times. The rearrangement links TRBV5-1 to TRBJ2-2; TRBD1 matches 7 bases. Per germline, CDR1 SGHRS and CDR2 YFSETQ. The CDR3 runs 16 residues. V lost 7 bases to trimming and J lost 0 bases; unmatched junction nucleotides: 9. CDR3 DNA sequence: TGCGCCAGCCGACACCCACAGGGGACGAACACCGGGGAGCTGTTTTTT. Translating gives CASRHPQGTNTGELFF.

At least ten counts were recorded for this clonotype. The chain has TRBV4-3 and TRBJ2-7; TRBD1 matches 9 bases. J gave up 0 bases and V 0 bases, and 15 bases lay outside the gene matches. Germline V gene sequence: CDR1 LGHNA, CDR2 YSLEER. CDR3 size: 20 residues. The CDR3 loop reads CASSQEVRQGVIRPSYEQYF. DNA for the CDR3: TGCGCCAGCAGCCAAGAAGTCCGACAGGGGGTTATCCGTCCCTCCTACGAGCAGTACTTC.

The table lists this clonotype with many counts. This sequence joins TRBV19 and TRBJ2-5, with a tentative D call TRBD2 (5 bases). The CDR3 extends over 13 amino acids. The V and J ends lost 3 bases and 9 bases respectively, with 14 bases between them. CDR1 is LNHDA and CDR2 is SQIVND in the germline V gene (reference sequence). The CDR3, as DNA: TGTGCCAGTAGTATCCCACTAGTCTTGGCCCAGTACTTC. This translates into CASSIPLVLAQYF.

This clonotype was seen ten or more times. An end of the junction differs from the germline gene, which may be a read error. The chain recombines TRBV7-7 with TRBJ2-3; weak D call: TRBD1 (6 bases). CDR1 and CDR2 (germline): SSHAT, FNYEAQ (reference sequence). The CDR3 consists of 13 residues. CDR3 residues: CASSRDTTDTQYF. CDR3 sequence (DNA): TGTGCTAGCAGCCGGGACACCACAGATACGCAGTATTTT. Looking up the rest from reference TRBV7-7 and TRBJ2-3 gives the full variable domain: GAGVSQSPRYKVTKRGQDVTLRCDPISSHATLYWYQQALGQGPEFLTYFNYEAQPDKSGLPSDRFSAERPEGSISTLTIQRTEQRDSAMYRCASSRDTTDTQYFGPGTRLTVL.

This clonotype has a count of ten or more. This chain connects TRBV15 to TRBJ1-5, with 11 bases aligning to TRBD1. The trim removed 3 bases at V and 8 bases at J, leaving 3 bases unmatched. From germline, CDR1 is LNHNV and CDR2 YYDKDF (reference sequence). The CDR3 extends over 14 amino acids. The CDR3 spells CATSRDRGPEPQHF. The CDR3 DNA reads as TGTGCCACCAGCAGGGACAGGGGGCCGGAGCCCCAGCATTTT.

This sequence joins TRBV5-5 and TRBJ2-7; D is possibly TRBD1 or TRBD2 (5 bases each). The CDR3 consists of 12 residues. With 2 bases removed from V and 5 bases from J, the gap between germline ends came to 8 bases. Germline V gene data show CDR1 as SGHKS and CDR2 as YYEKEE (reference sequence). Here the CDR3 reads CASSFGAHEQYF. CDR3 nucleotide sequence: TGTGCCAGCAGCTTCGGGGCCCACGAGCAGTACTTC. Complete variable domain (other parts from reference TRBV5-5 and TRBJ2-7): DAGVTQSPTHLIKTRGQQVTLRCSPISGHKSVSWYQQVLGQGPQFIFQYYEKEERGRGNFPDRFSARQFPNYSSELNVNALLLGDSALYLCASSFGAHEQYFGPGTRLTVT.

The genes are TRBV5-1 and TRBJ2-3, with TRBD1 as a possible D gene (6 bases). CDR1 and CDR2 from the germline V gene are SGHRS and YFSETQ. This CDR3 spans 17 amino acids. V shed 4 bases and J shed 0 bases, with 18 bases lying between them. The chain's CDR3 is CASSPPIQGSSTDTQYF. Written as DNA, the CDR3 is TGCGCCAGCAGCCCCCCGATACAGGGATCTAGCACAGATACGCAGTATTTT.

Here the CDR3 DNA reads TGTGCCAGCATAAAGCTCGCGGGCGGCGGGGAGCTGTTTTTT. This translates into CASIKLAGGGELFF. The genes are TRBV6-5 and TRBJ2-2, with D perhaps matching TRBD2 (5 bases). Germline V CDR1 and CDR2: MNHEY, SVGAGI. The V end was cut by 7 bases, the J end by 7 bases, with 16 bases between. The CDR3 sequence is 14 residues long.

This clonotype was seen repeatedly, ten times or more. V is TRBV7-2 and J is TRBJ1-5; D may be TRBD1 (6 bases). Per germline, CDR1 SGHTA and CDR2 FQGNSA. This CDR3 has 15 residues. Trimming took 1 base from V and 6 from J, leaving 13 bases between them. The CDR3, as DNA: TGTGCCAGCAGCTTAGGGGGACAATCCGGTCAGCCCCAGCATTTT. Encoded protein: CASSLGGQSGQPQHF.

This clonotype appeared a few times. The chain employs TRBV5-1 and TRBJ2-3, with D perhaps TRBD2 (6 bases). The CDR3 is 15 residues long. V lost 3 bases to trimming and J lost 0 bases, with 11 bases between them. CDR1 is SGHRS and CDR2 is YFSETQ in the germline V gene. This chain's CDR3 is CASSSALASTDTQYF. In DNA form, the CDR3 reads TGCGCCAGCAGCTCCGCTCTAGCGAGCACAGATACGCAGTATTTT.

In its sample, this clonotype was seen a few times. The rearrangement links TRBV6-2 or TRBV6-3 to TRBJ2-5; the D gene could be TRBD1 or TRBD2 (5 bases each). Germline-derived CDR1 and CDR2 are MNHEY and SVGEGT. This CDR3 spans 16 amino acids. V was cut by 2 bases and J by 5 bases, with 18 bases left in between. The CDR3 nucleotides read TGTGCCAGCAGTTACGGGACCGTCCCTGAACTGGAGACCCAGTACTTC. This gives the protein CASSYGTVPELETQYF.

This clonotype was recorded at least ten times. The gene calls are TRBV20-1 and TRBJ2-5; D is unclear. Trimming shortened V by 6 bases and J by 5 bases, and 7 bases separated the two germline ends. CDR3 length: 10 amino acids. The germline gives CDR1 DFQATT, CDR2 SNEGSKA (reference sequence). CDR3 amino acids: CSALPETQYF. In nucleotides, the CDR3 is TGCAGTGCCCTCCCTGAGACCCAGTACTTC.

This clonotype was seen a handful of times. The genes are TRBV6-2 or TRBV6-3 and TRBJ2-1; 8 bases are a match to TRBD2. With 2 bases clipped from V and 4 bases from J, the junction kept 4 bases outside the gene matches. The germline V gene encodes CDR1 MNHEY and CDR2 SVGEGT. The CDR3 covers 15 residues. The CDR3 region is CASSYDSGAYNEQFF. In nucleotides, the CDR3 is TGTGCCAGCAGTTACGATAGCGGGGCATACAATGAGCAGTTCTTC.

This clonotype appeared a few times. This chain connects TRBV27 to TRBJ1-2, with 7 bases that match TRBD1. V trimming: 6 bases; J trimming: 2 bases; junction bases outside the gene matches: 0. CDR1 and CDR2 (germline): MNHEY, SMNVEV (reference sequence). The CDR3 totals 12 residues. CDR3 in amino acids: CASRGGNYGYTF. The CDR3 bases are TGTGCCAGCAGAGGGGGCAACTATGGCTACACCTTC.

This clonotype has at least ten counts. The J gene is TRBJ2-7, the V gene TRBV7-2; tentatively, D is TRBD1 (6 bases). The CDR3 is made up of 14 amino acids. CDR1 is SGHTA and CDR2 is FQGNSA in the germline V gene. The V end was cut by 1 base, the J end by 4 bases, with 11 bases between. CDR3 amino acids: CASSLVSGEYEQYV. For the CDR3, the DNA is TGTGCCAGCAGCTTAGTCTCAGGGGAATACGAGCAGTACGTC.

This clonotype was picked up a small number of times. The chain carries TRBV24-1 and TRBJ2-3; no reliable D call. V was trimmed by 4 bases and J by 5 bases, leaving 12 bases between them. This CDR3 has 14 amino acids. The V gene's germline CDR1 is KGHDR and CDR2 SFDVKD. This chain's CDR3 is CATSEASWGDTQYF. In DNA, the CDR3 is TGTGCCACCAGTGAGGCCTCCTGGGGAGATACGCAGTATTTT.